The source of this T cell receptor beta chain is a study of OX40 agonist ivuxolimab in advanced cancers. Background on the study: Six ivuxolimab dose levels, 0.01 to 10 mg/kg, were given intravenously every 2 weeks.

Looked up from germline, CDR1 is SGHRS and CDR2 is YFSETQ. The CDR3 has 16 amino acids. V gave up 1 base and J gave up 2 bases, with 16 bases separating them. Repertoires were generated with immunoSEQ multiplex PCR, while TCRdb's copy carries only in-frame clones and drops some. The sample shows 58,000 or so clones, around 83% of them seen only once. This receptor was obtained from an adult with an advanced solid tumor such as melanoma, head and neck, liver or kidney cancer. The chain recombines TRBV5-1 with TRBJ2-7, with D tentatively TRBD1 (5 bases). Sequencing was performed on CD4+ or CD8+ T cells sorted from blood, taken in a trial of the OX40 agonist ivuxolimab. CDR3 in amino acids: CASSLLVGAKPYEQYF. The CDR3 DNA sequence: TGCGCCAGCAGCTTGTTGGTAGGGGCGAAGCCCTACGAGCAGTACTTC. The variable domain in full, completed from reference TRBV5-1 and TRBJ2-7, reads KAGVTQTPRYLIKTRGQQVTLSCSPISGHRSVSWYQQTPGQGLQFLFEYFSETQRNKGNFPGRFSGRQFSNSRSEMNVSTLELGDSALYLCASSLLVGAKPYEQYFGPGTRLTVT.